The 8 T cell receptor beta chains reported below all come from one sample, sequenced in a study of T-cell reconstitution after alpha-beta-depleted transplantation in children (TCRdb year 2016). The intended sense of this specimen's treatment or condition label: allogeneic hematopoietic cell transplantation with graft depleted of TCRalphabeta T cells and CD19 B cells. Library construction relied on PCR. The reads were generated on an Illumina HiSeq 2500. To normalize quantification of the TCRbeta repertoire, the TCR libraries were built with molecular barcoding that relied on unique molecular identifiers. The public sequencing data were trimmed at Q25 with fastp and processed into clonotypes with MiXCR by TCRdb, which kept only in-frame beta chains. Entries are consolidated by CDR3 protein sequence, retaining the most common genes and DNA. A total of 200,000 or so distinct CDR3 sequences appear in this sample, around 9.2% of them only once. The ten biggest clones cover 35% to 45% of the sample.

The material was PBMCs, mostly from graft donor cells, obtained 360 days after TCRalphabeta/CD19-depleted stem cell transplant. The receptors were sampled from a male patient between 2 and 9 years old who had a stem cell transplant for acute myeloid leukemia, so the T cells may come from the graft donor.

This clonotype was counted between two and nine times. The rearrangement joins TRBV20-1 to TRBJ2-3; 8 nucleotides agree with TRBD2. This CDR3 is 15 amino acids long. CDR1 and CDR2 from the germline V gene are DFQATT and SNEGSKA (reference sequence). The junction had 7 bases not matched to a gene; V was cut back by 2 bases and J by 3 bases. Here the CDR3 DNA reads TGCAGTGCTAGAAGAAGCGGGAGTGGGACAGATACGCAGTATTTT. Translating gives CSARRSGSGTDTQYF.

This clonotype was recorded only once. One junction end does not reproduce the germline sequence, and a read error may be involved. The gene calls are TRBV29-1 and TRBJ2-3; TRBD2 matches 10 bases. The length of the CDR3 is 15 residues. The V gene's germline CDR1 is SQVTM and CDR2 ANQGSEA. The CDR3 bases are TGCAGCGCTGGTCTAGCGGGGGTCAGCACAGATACGCAGTGTTTT. Translated: CSAGLAGVSTDTQCF.

The chain combines TRBV5-1 with TRBJ2-5; 9 bases fit TRBD1. The CDR3 consists of 13 residues. The germline CDR1 and CDR2 sequences are SGHRS and YFSETQ. Trimming took 4 bases from V and 2 from J; bases not matched to a gene: 0. CDR3 sequence (DNA): TGCGCCAGCAGCGACAGGGGGCAAGAGACCCAGTACTTC. It translates to CASSDRGQETQYF.

This clonotype was observed at least ten times. The chain employs TRBV4-1 and TRBJ2-3; the D is unclear. The CDR3 has 13 amino acids. In germline, CDR1 is MGHRA, CDR2 YSYEKL. V lost 3 bases and J 4 bases, leaving 8 bases between the germline ends. The CDR3 region has the DNA TGCGCCAGCAGCCATAGACCCGCAGATACGCAGTATTTT. Its protein is CASSHRPADTQYF.

This clonotype occurred a few times. This chain connects TRBV4-3 to TRBJ2-7; 7 bases match TRBD2. In germline, CDR1 is LGHNA, CDR2 YSLEER. The CDR3 runs to 14 residues. J gave up 5 bases and V 0 bases, and 4 bases lay outside the gene matches. CDR3 DNA: TGCGCCAGCAGCCAAGAGTGGGACTACCACGAGCAGTACTTC. Encoded protein: CASSQEWDYHEQYF.

This clonotype was found a few times. J is TRBJ2-3 and V is TRBV14; TRBD2 might be the D (5 bases). Germline V gives CDR1 SGHDN, CDR2 FVKESK. V shed 5 bases and J shed 5 bases, with 17 bases lying between them. This CDR3 has 15 amino acids. The DNA of the CDR3 is TGTGCCAGCAGCGAAAGTGGGGTAGCGAGAGATACGCAGTATTTT. Protein sequence: CASSESGVARDTQYF.

At least ten counts were recorded for this clonotype. The J gene is TRBJ1-1, the V gene TRBV12-3 or TRBV12-4; unclear D gene. The CDR3 runs 13 residues. V shed 6 bases and J shed 12 bases, with 20 bases lying between them. The chain's CDR3 is CASSLLEVGVSFF. CDR3 nucleotides: TGTGCCAGCAGCTTGTTGGAGGTTGGGGTTTCTTTCTTT.

This chain links TRBV12-3 or TRBV12-4 with TRBJ2-2; D is undetermined. With 2 bases removed from V and 4 bases from J, the gap between germline ends came to 11 bases. This CDR3 spans 15 amino acids. CDR3 protein: CASSLYQSSTGELFF. In DNA form, the CDR3 reads TGTGCCAGCAGTTTATACCAGAGTTCCACCGGGGAGCTGTTTTTT.